This T cell receptor (beta chain) emerged from a study of early T cells in non-severe SARS-CoV-2 infection. This clonotype was detected many times. The ends lost 1 base at V and 2 bases at J; junction bases unmatched: 10. The CDR3 has 20 amino acids. Germline loops: CDR1 LNHNV, CDR2 YYDKDF (reference sequence). Each CDR3 protein is one row after TCRdb ran MiXCR on the 5' RACE reads. The table lists tens of thousands of distinct CDR3 sequences, 9.5% to 12% of them singletons. The chain is built from TRBV15 and TRBJ2-6; 11 nucleotides match TRBD2. The sequenced sample was whole blood, obtained at baseline. This clonotype was sampled from an adult who was a healthcare worker with PCR-confirmed SARS-CoV-2 infection or an uninfected control (not recorded which). CDR3 bases: TGTGCCACCAGCAGAGGAATAGCGGGAGGGATTCCACCTGGGGCCAACGTCCTGACTTTC. Translation gives CATSRGIAGGIPPGANVLTF.